The 27 T cell receptor beta chains below come from one sample, sequenced in a study of blood T cell repertoires in COVID-19. Assay used: immunoSEQ multiplex PCR; TCRdb lists only in-frame clones, some missing. The sample lists about 220,000 clones; roughly 80% were seen once. Source material: PBMCs or T cells enriched from blood (not recorded which). The receptors originated from a middle-aged woman with acute COVID-19.

The chain recombines TRBV5-4 with TRBJ1-6; TRBD1 matches 7 bases. With V trimmed by 2 bases and J by 8 bases, 4 bases remained unmatched. Germline lookup yields CDR1 SGHNT and CDR2 YYREEE (reference sequence). The CDR3 covers 14 residues. This CDR3 reads CASSFKGGDSPLHF. The CDR3 nucleotides read TGTGCCAGCAGCTTTAAAGGGGGCGATTCACCCCTCCACTTT.

This clone showed up just once. This chain uses TRBV18 with TRBJ1-3; D gene unclear. Germline loops: CDR1 KGHSH, CDR2 LQKENI. V was trimmed by 1 base and J by 2 bases, leaving 12 bases between them. The CDR3 runs 16 residues. CDR3 nucleotides: TGTGCCAGCTCACCACGGCCCCCTGCGGCTGGAAACACCATATATTTT. Its protein is CASSPRPPAAGNTIYF. The full variable domain, completed using reference TRBV18 and TRBJ1-3, is NAGVMQNPRHLVRRRGQEARLRCSPMKGHSHVYWYRQLPEEGLKFMVYLQKENIIDESGMPKERFSAEFPKEGPSILRIQQVVRGDSAAYFCASSPRPPAAGNTIYFGEGSWLTVV.

The rearrangement joins TRBV3-1 (or the pseudogene TRBV3-2) to TRBJ2-1, with 7 bases that match TRBD2. Germline V gene data show CDR1 as LGHDT and CDR2 as YNNKEL (reference sequence). J was trimmed by 9 bases and V by 0 bases; bases with no gene match: 2. This CDR3 is built from 13 residues. CDR3 residues: CASSQDGGGEQFF. The CDR3 DNA reads TGTGCCAGCAGCCAAGATGGGGGGGGTGAGCAGTTCTTC.

The CDR3 is CASSYTGGYEQYF. CDR3 sequence (DNA): TGTGCCAGCAGCTACACGGGGGGCTACGAGCAGTACTTC. The genes are TRBV11-3 and TRBJ2-7, with 7 bases aligning to TRBD2. The ends lost 4 bases at V and 3 bases at J; junction bases unmatched: 3. The V gene's germline CDR1 is SGHNT and CDR2 YENEEA. The CDR3 spans 13 residues.

The chain uses TRBV28 and TRBJ2-7; 9 bases are a match to TRBD2. V dropped 6 bases and J dropped 5; count of bases not matched to a gene: 5. CDR1 is MDHEN, CDR2 SYDVKM, per germline. The CDR3 has 13 residues. CDR3: CASSPGLAHEQYF. The CDR3, as DNA: TGTGCCAGCAGCCCGGGACTAGCCCACGAGCAGTACTTC.

The J gene is TRBJ2-1, the V gene TRBV5-1; the D is unclear. This CDR3 spans 11 amino acids. CDR1 is SGHRS, CDR2 YFSETQ, per germline. The V end lost 0 bases, the J end lost 9 bases, and 4 bases lay between the germline ends. The CDR3 loop is CASSLGAEQFF. The CDR3 bases are TGCGCCAGCAGCTTGGGGGCTGAGCAGTTCTTC.

V gene TRBV5-1 combines with J gene TRBJ2-7, with 8 bases that match TRBD1. The V and J ends lost 2 bases and 3 bases, in that order; junction bases with no gene match: 13. Germline CDR1 reads SGHRS; CDR2 reads YFSETQ. CDR3 length equals 17 residues. CDR3 region: CASSFQSGTGGRYEQYF. In nucleotides, the CDR3 is TGCGCCAGCAGCTTTCAAAGTGGGACAGGAGGACGCTACGAGCAGTACTTC.

V gene TRBV15 combines with J gene TRBJ1-4; 8 nucleotides match TRBD1. Trimming cost V 3 bases and J 4 bases; bases outside gene matches: 10. This CDR3 has 17 amino acids. In germline, CDR1 is LNHNV, CDR2 YYDKDF (reference sequence). The CDR3 reads CATSRALGQGLNEKLFF. The DNA of the CDR3 is TGTGCCACCAGCAGGGCTTTAGGACAGGGACTTAATGAAAAACTGTTTTTT.

This chain connects TRBV7-9 to TRBJ2-7; D not certain. V lost 5 bases, J lost 0 bases, and 14 bases lay in between. CDR3 size: 15 residues. Germline CDR1 SEHNR, CDR2 FQNEAQ (reference sequence). CDR3 nucleotides: TGTGCCAGCAGCCGTACCACTGGTAGCTCCTACGAGCAGTACTTC. It yields the protein CASSRTTGSSYEQYF.

The chain is built from TRBV7-3 and TRBJ1-2; 9 nucleotides align to TRBD1. V dropped 6 bases and J dropped 6; count of bases not matched to a gene: 8. The CDR3 loop spans 14 amino acids. Germline V gives CDR1 SGHTA, CDR2 FQGTGA. CDR3 residues: CASSPTGTGNGYTF. CDR3 in DNA: TGTGCCAGCAGTCCTACCGGGACAGGGAATGGCTACACCTTC.

This chain links TRBV2 with TRBJ2-7; 10 nucleotides line up with TRBD2. Germline values: CDR1 SNHLY, CDR2 FYNNEI. This CDR3 spans 14 amino acids. With 7 bases clipped from V and 5 bases from J, the junction kept 8 bases outside the gene matches. The CDR3 reads CASIHGTSVDEQYF. As DNA, the CDR3 is TGTGCCAGCATTCACGGGACTAGCGTCGACGAGCAGTACTTC. Full variable domain (rest looked up from reference TRBV2 and TRBJ2-7): EPEVTQTPSHQVTQMGQEVILRCVPISNHLYFYWYRQILGQKVEFLVSFYNNEISEKSEIFDDQFSVERPDGSNFTLKIRSTKLEDSAMYFCASIHGTSVDEQYFGPGTRLTVT.

The chain carries TRBV6-2 or TRBV6-3 and TRBJ1-4; no firm D call. With 2 bases removed from V and 0 bases from J, the gap between germline ends came to 7 bases. Germline lookup yields CDR1 MNHEY and CDR2 SVGEGT. The CDR3 runs to 15 residues. In DNA form, the CDR3 reads TGTGCCAGCAGTTACGGCGGTGCAACTAATGAAAAACTGTTTTTT. It yields the protein CASSYGGATNEKLFF.

This chain uses TRBV6-4 with TRBJ2-3; a possible D gene is TRBD2 (5 bases). Germline V gene data show CDR1 as MRHNA and CDR2 as SNTAGT. The CDR3 spans 14 residues. The V end lost 8 bases, the J end lost 5 bases, and 17 bases lay between the germline ends. CDR3 sequence reads: CASRPEAYQDTQYF. The CDR3 DNA follows: TGTGCCAGCCGGCCGGAGGCTTACCAAGATACGCAGTATTTT.

V and J are TRBV11-3 and TRBJ2-4; 7 bases line up with TRBD1. The germline V gene has CDR1 SGHNT and CDR2 YENEEA. J gave up 5 bases and V 1 base, and 5 bases lay outside the gene matches. The CDR3 extends over 15 amino acids. The CDR3 loop reads CASSLVYRGQNIQYF. The CDR3 DNA reads TGTGCCAGCAGCTTAGTTTACAGGGGACAAAACATTCAGTACTTC.

The chain couples TRBV10-3 to TRBJ1-2; D not certain. V was cut by 3 bases and J by 7 bases, with 24 bases left in between. This CDR3 spans 17 amino acids. Germline-derived CDR1 and CDR2 are ENHRY and SYGVKD. The CDR3 here is CAISEPTGVGKSSGYTF. In nucleotides, the CDR3 is TGTGCCATCAGTGAACCAACCGGGGTCGGGAAGTCGAGTGGCTACACCTTC.

The chain employs TRBV7-2 and TRBJ1-1, with TRBD1 matching over 7 bases. The junction had 9 bases not matched to a gene; V was cut back by 5 bases and J by 6 bases. Germline CDR1 is SGHTA and CDR2 is FQGNSA. The CDR3 is made up of 14 amino acids. The CDR3 protein is CASSPDRLIAEAFF. The CDR3 DNA reads as TGTGCCAGCAGCCCGGACAGGTTAATCGCTGAAGCTTTCTTT. The full variable domain, rest sourced from reference TRBV7-2 and TRBJ1-1, is GAGVSQSPSNKVTEKGKDVELRCDPISGHTALYWYRQSLGQGLEFLIYFQGNSAPDKSGLPSDRFSAERTGGSVSTLTIQRTQQEDSAVYLCASSPDRLIAEAFFGQGTRLTVV.

The chain combines TRBV4-2 with TRBJ2-1; 9 bases fit TRBD1. The germline CDR1 and CDR2 sequences are LGHNA and YNFKEQ. The CDR3 runs to 16 residues. The ends lost 0 bases at V and 6 bases at J; junction bases unmatched: 6. CDR3 sequence reads: CASSQERQGVGNEQFF. CDR3 nucleotide sequence: TGTGCCAGCAGCCAAGAGCGACAGGGGGTCGGCAATGAGCAGTTCTTC.

This chain links TRBV27 with TRBJ1-1; D gene uncertain. The germline V gene has CDR1 MNHEY and CDR2 SMNVEV (reference sequence). This CDR3 contains 14 residues. V lost 2 bases and J 1 base, leaving 8 bases between the germline ends. The CDR3 loop reads CASSLQVANTEAFF. DNA for the CDR3: TGTGCCAGCAGTTTACAGGTGGCGAACACTGAAGCTTTCTTT.

This rearrangement joins TRBV30 to TRBJ1-1, with TRBD1 as a possible D gene (5 bases). This CDR3 has 13 amino acids. The germline V gene encodes CDR1 GTSNPN and CDR2 SVGIG (reference sequence). The germline V and J ends were trimmed by 2 bases and 1 base, with 8 bases remaining between them. CDR3 residues: CAWSRGANTEAFF. CDR3 nucleotides: TGTGCCTGGAGTCGCGGGGCGAACACTGAAGCTTTCTTT.

This clone was seen a handful of times. This chain joins TRBV5-8 and TRBJ1-2; D not resolved. In germline, CDR1 is SGHTS, CDR2 YDEGEE. This CDR3 region has 12 residues. Trimming pared 1 base from V and 5 bases from J, leaving 6 bases between. The chain's CDR3 is CASSLRGYGYTF. The CDR3, as DNA: TGTGCCAGCAGCTTGAGAGGATATGGCTACACCTTC.

The J gene is TRBJ1-1, the V gene TRBV25-1, with TRBD1 matching over 9 bases. Per the germline V gene, CDR1 is MGHDK and CDR2 is SYGVNS. This CDR3 spans 12 amino acids. J lost 11 bases, V lost 3 bases, and 4 bases had no gene match. DNA of the CDR3: TGTGCCAGCAGTGAGGGGGACAGGGTCGCTTTCTTT. It specifies CASSEGDRVAFF. Complete variable domain (other parts from reference TRBV25-1 and TRBJ1-1): EADIYQTPRYLVIGTGKKITLECSQTMGHDKMYWYQQDPGMELHLIHYSYGVNSTEKGDLSSESTVSRIRTEHFPLTLESARPSHTSQYLCASSEGDRVAFFGQGTRLTVV.

In this sample, this clone turned up a few times. At one boundary the junction diverges from the germline segment, which might be a read error. The CDR3 nucleotides read TGTGCCAGCAGTGGGGGCATGGCTAGTATGGTCTTC. This codes for CASSGGMASMVF. The rearrangement links TRBV2 to TRBJ2-1; maybe TRBD1 (5 bases). The CDR3 length is 12 residues. Germline CDR1 reads SNHLY; CDR2 reads FYNNEI.

This clone was seen only a few times. The chain combines TRBV30 with TRBJ1-6; D is unresolved. The CDR3 consists of 13 residues. The V gene lost 1 base and the J gene lost 4 bases, with 5 bases spanning the gap. Germline V gene lookup returns CDR1 GTSNPN and CDR2 SVGIG (reference sequence). In DNA form, the CDR3 reads TGTGCCTGGAGTGACAGTTATAATTCACCCCTCCACTTT. It specifies CAWSDSYNSPLHF. The variable domain in full, with the rest retrieved from reference TRBV30 and TRBJ1-6, is SQTIHQWPATLVQPVGSPLSLECTVEGTSNPNLYWYRQAAGRGLQLLFYSVGIGQISSEVPQNLSASRPQDRQFILSSKKLLLSDSGFYLCAWSDSYNSPLHFGNGTRLTVT.

The chain recombines TRBV28 with TRBJ2-3, with TRBD2 identical over 10 bases. CDR3 length: 15 residues. Germline CDR1 reads MDHEN; CDR2 reads SYDVKM. With V trimmed by 5 bases and J by 3 bases, 5 bases remained unmatched. The CDR3 protein is CASSAPSGGTDTQYF. CDR3 DNA: TGTGCCAGCAGTGCCCCTAGCGGGGGAACAGATACGCAGTATTTT.

This chain joins TRBV19 and TRBJ1-3; 7 nucleotides align to TRBD1. The V gene end was trimmed by 7 bases and the J gene end by 0 bases; junction bases not matched to a gene: 6. The CDR3 contains 15 residues. Germline values: CDR1 LNHDA, CDR2 SQIVND (reference sequence). The CDR3 reads CASTPDRLSGNTIYF. CDR3 in DNA: TGTGCCAGTACCCCGGACAGGCTCTCTGGAAACACCATATATTTT.

The chain is built from TRBV4-2 and TRBJ2-1; 7 bases agree with TRBD2. This CDR3 is 15 amino acids long. Germline values: CDR1 LGHNA, CDR2 YNFKEQ. The junction had 4 bases not matched to a gene; V was cut back by 0 bases and J by 5 bases. The CDR3 sequence: CASSQERRGNNEQFF. In DNA, the CDR3 is TGTGCCAGCAGCCAAGAACGGCGGGGGAACAATGAGCAGTTCTTC.

The CDR3 here is CASSLGRASVSDTQYF. CDR3 DNA: TGTGCCAGCAGCTTAGGAAGGGCTAGCGTATCAGATACGCAGTATTTT. This chain uses TRBV7-9 with TRBJ2-3, with D perhaps matching TRBD2 (6 bases). Germline V gene sequence: CDR1 SEHNR, CDR2 FQNEAQ (reference sequence). Between the trimmed V and J ends, which lost 1 base and 4 bases, there was a span of 15 bases. The CDR3 has 16 amino acids.